The 4 T cell receptor beta chains below all came from one sample that was sequenced in a study of blood T cell repertoires in COVID-19. TCRdb's copy holds only in-frame clones and misses some; the assay was immunoSEQ multiplex PCR. This sample yields about 490,000 clones, of which over 75% are seen a single time; more than 3% belongs to the top ten. The sequencing input was peripheral blood. These receptors all stem from a human donor in a cohort sampled during active COVID-19.

The chain recombines TRBV28 with TRBJ2-1, with D maybe TRBD2 (6 bases). CDR3 length: 15 residues. With 2 bases removed from V and 8 bases from J, the gap between germline ends came to 16 bases. Germline V CDR1 and CDR2: MDHEN, SYDVKM. The CDR3 DNA is TGTGCCAGCAGTTTAAGGACGGGAGCGGTGGATGAGCAGTTCTTC. Translating gives CASSLRTGAVDEQFF.

The chain carries TRBV7-9 and TRBJ2-7, with 7 nucleotides matching TRBD1. V lost 5 bases to trimming and J lost 6 bases; unmatched junction nucleotides: 4. The germline CDR1 and CDR2 sequences are SEHNR and FQNEAQ (reference sequence). This CDR3 contains 12 residues. CDR3 region: CASSTDRVEQYF. The CDR3 nucleotides read TGTGCCAGCAGCACAGACAGGGTCGAGCAGTACTTC.

A single count supports this clone. CDR3 region: CASSILGTSGINEQFF. CDR3 DNA sequence: TGTGCCAGCAGCATTCTCGGGACTAGCGGGATTAATGAGCAGTTCTTC. The rearrangement uses TRBV11-2 and TRBJ2-1; 13 bases line up with TRBD2. The germline CDR1 and CDR2 sequences are SGHAT and FQNNGV. Germline trimming cut 5 bases from V and 7 bases from J; bases unmatched to any gene: 8. There are 16 residues in the CDR3.

The rearrangement uses TRBV11-2 and TRBJ1-2; a weak D match, TRBD1 (6 bases). This CDR3 has 15 amino acids. Germline V gene lookup returns CDR1 SGHAT and CDR2 FQNNGV. The ends were cut back, 4 bases at V and 6 bases at J, with 18 bases in the middle. CDR3: CASSSQGAGDHGYTF. The DNA for the CDR3 is TGTGCCAGCAGCTCCCAAGGGGCAGGGGACCATGGCTACACCTTC.